The 22 T cell receptor beta chains presented below share a single source sample, sequenced in a study of T-cell memory formation after mild COVID-19. Each CDR3 protein gets one entry after TCRdb re-called the 5' RACE reads with MiXCR. The data hold fewer than 150,000 distinct CDR3 sequences, with about 6% observed a single time. Sequencing was performed on PBMCs or a T cell subset sorted from them (not recorded which). All receptors derive from an adult woman who had mild COVID-19 (a few samples of this study predate the infection). Cell type and time point are not known.

This clonotype was picked up many times. This chain joins TRBV25-1 and TRBJ2-3; 7 bases line up with TRBD2. In germline, CDR1 is MGHDK, CDR2 SYGVNS. Unmatched junction bases numbered 5, after V lost 10 bases and J lost 10 bases. The CDR3 extends over 10 amino acids. In DNA, the CDR3 is TGTGCCACCGGACTAGTTCCGCAGTATTTT. Protein product: CATGLVPQYF. Full variable domain (outside the CDR3, taken from reference TRBV25-1 and TRBJ2-3): EADIYQTPRYLVIGTGKKITLECSQTMGHDKMYWYQQDPGMELHLIHYSYGVNSTEKGDLSSESTVSRIRTEHFPLTLESARPSHTSQYLCATGLVPQYFGPGTRLTVL.

CDR3 nucleotides: TGTGCCAGCAGCCCAGACAGATCCCAAGAGACCCAGTACTTC. Its translation: CASSPDRSQETQYF. The gene calls are TRBV7-2 and TRBJ2-5, with a possible D match to TRBD1 (5 bases). The CDR3 length is 14 residues. Trimming left V 5 bases short and J 1 base short, with 11 bases between. From germline, CDR1 is SGHTA and CDR2 FQGNSA.

This clonotype was seen a few times. The chain couples TRBV7-3 to TRBJ2-2; no clear D. CDR3 length equals 13 residues. Germline V gene data show CDR1 as SGHTA and CDR2 as FQGTGA. Trimming took off 5 bases at V and 6 bases at J, with 10 bases between the two ends. The CDR3 DNA reads TGTGCCAGCAGCCCAGTTGGATCCGGGGAGCTGTTTTTT. It specifies CASSPVGSGELFF.

Ten or more counts support this clonotype. The chain carries TRBV12-3 or TRBV12-4 and TRBJ2-7, with 7 positions matching TRBD1. V shed 6 bases, J shed 2 bases, and the junction held 4 bases outside the gene matches. The CDR3 covers 13 residues. CDR3 amino acids: CASSPTGTYEQYF. The CDR3 DNA follows: TGTGCCAGCAGCCCGACAGGGACCTACGAGCAGTACTTC.

This clonotype was recorded a few times. This chain links TRBV4-1 with TRBJ2-3, with TRBD1 identical over 7 bases. The V gene's germline CDR1 is MGHRA and CDR2 YSYEKL. There are 18 residues in the CDR3. The V segment lost 0 bases and the J segment 5 bases; nucleotides outside the gene matches: 14. CDR3 nucleotides: TGCGCCAGCAGCCAAGATGAGGCGAGGGGGCCCCCGGGAGATACGCAGTATTTT. Its protein is CASSQDEARGPPGDTQYF.

This clonotype has more than one count but fewer than ten. The J gene is TRBJ1-1, the V gene TRBV3-1; D is unclear. Germline-derived CDR1 and CDR2 are LGHDT and YNNKEL (reference sequence). Trimming stripped 2 bases from V and 1 base from J, with 8 bases between. The CDR3 runs 14 residues. The CDR3 reads CASSQLTENTEAFF. For the CDR3, the DNA is TGTGCCAGCAGCCAACTAACAGAGAACACTGAAGCTTTCTTT.

This clonotype has only a few counts. This chain's CDR3 is CASERQGSYEQYF. For the CDR3, the DNA is TGTGCCAGCGAACGACAGGGGTCGTACGAGCAGTACTTC. The rearrangement links TRBV12-3 or TRBV12-4 to TRBJ2-7; TRBD1 aligns across 8 bases. J was trimmed by 4 bases and V by 8 bases; bases with no gene match: 7. The CDR3 loop spans 13 amino acids.

The chain has TRBV4-2 and TRBJ1-2; 8 bases agree with TRBD1. Trimming cost V 0 bases and J 3 bases; bases outside gene matches: 3. CDR3 length: 15 amino acids. Germline V gene data show CDR1 as LGHNA and CDR2 as YNFKEQ. CDR3 nucleotide sequence: TGTGCCAGCAGCCAAGAGGCAGGGGGCCACTATGGCTACACCTTC. Protein sequence: CASSQEAGGHYGYTF.

This clonotype was seen at least ten times. This sequence joins TRBV15 and TRBJ1-6; 7 bases align to TRBD1. J lost 7 bases, V lost 1 base, and 1 base had no gene match. Germline V gives CDR1 LNHNV, CDR2 YYDKDF (reference sequence). The CDR3 runs 14 residues. The CDR3: CATSRGQGNSPLHF. CDR3 bases: TGTGCCACCAGCAGAGGACAGGGCAATTCACCCCTCCACTTT.

This clonotype was counted between two and nine times. The chain is built from TRBV25-1 and TRBJ1-5; D is perhaps TRBD1 (6 bases). From germline, CDR1 is MGHDK and CDR2 SYGVNS. Trimming removed 2 bases at V and 9 bases at J, with 14 bases between. This CDR3 contains 14 residues. CDR3 protein: CASSESRSRGPQHF. Written as DNA, the CDR3 is TGTGCCAGCAGTGAAAGCAGGTCCAGGGGGCCCCAGCATTTT.

The CDR3 DNA sequence: TGTGCCAGCGGTGGGACTAGCGGACTCCCGGAGCAGTACTTC. Its translation is CASGGTSGLPEQYF. The chain employs TRBV12-3 or TRBV12-4 and TRBJ2-7; 11 bases fit TRBD2. The CDR3 loop spans 14 amino acids. V lost 8 bases, J lost 7 bases, and 10 bases stayed unmatched.

This clonotype was picked up a small number of times. The gene calls are TRBV15 and TRBJ2-2, with TRBD1 as a possible D gene (6 bases). Germline-derived CDR1 and CDR2 are LNHNV and YYDKDF (reference sequence). This CDR3 is 16 amino acids long. V lost 1 base and J 4 bases, leaving 13 bases between the germline ends. The CDR3 coding sequence is TGTGCCACCAGCAGAGTACGGACAGCAATCACCGGGGAGCTGTTTTTT. This gives the protein CATSRVRTAITGELFF.

In its sample, this clonotype was seen a few times. The chain is built from TRBV18 and TRBJ2-7; 10 positions agree with TRBD1. Looked up from germline, CDR1 is KGHSH and CDR2 is LQKENI. Trimming took 3 bases from V and 5 from J; bases not matched to a gene: 4. This CDR3 has 14 amino acids. CDR3 amino acids: CASSPATGGHEQYF. The DNA of the CDR3 is TGTGCCAGCTCACCGGCGACAGGGGGCCACGAGCAGTACTTC.

The table lists this clonotype with many counts. This chain connects TRBV6-5 to TRBJ2-2; no clear D gene. This CDR3 has 11 amino acids. Germline V lookup: CDR1 MNHEY, CDR2 SVGAGI. The V end was cut by 5 bases, the J end by 5 bases, with 3 bases between. The CDR3 region is CASSGTGELFF. CDR3 nucleotides: TGTGCCAGCAGTGGGACCGGGGAGCTGTTTTTT.

This clonotype appeared a few times. DNA of the CDR3: TGTGCCACAGACAGGGATAGCAATCAGCCCCAGCATTTT. Protein product: CATDRDSNQPQHF. The chain uses TRBV10-3 and TRBJ1-5, with 7 bases fitting TRBD1. The CDR3 has 13 residues. Losses at the gene ends were 10 bases for V and 0 bases for J; bases not matched to a gene: 3. Germline values: CDR1 ENHRY, CDR2 SYGVKD.

This clonotype was picked up many times. The rearrangement joins TRBV5-1 to TRBJ2-7; D possibly corresponds to TRBD2 (5 bases). The CDR3 is made up of 18 amino acids. The ends were cut back, 0 bases at V and 5 bases at J, with 24 bases in the middle. From germline, CDR1 is SGHRS and CDR2 YFSETQ. Here the CDR3 DNA reads TGCGCCAGCAGCTTGGATGTGGCGGGTAGGTCCCCTCCCGACGAGCAGTACTTC. Translation: CASSLDVAGRSPPDEQYF.

The chain combines TRBV19 with TRBJ1-1, with D unclear. The V end lost 7 bases, the J end lost 1 base, and 13 bases lay between the germline ends. This CDR3 contains 14 residues. The germline CDR1 and CDR2 sequences are LNHDA and SQIVND (reference sequence). The CDR3 spells CASISGTGNTEAFF. CDR3 DNA: TGTGCCAGTATATCCGGTACGGGGAACACTGAAGCTTTCTTT. Full variable domain (remainder filled in from reference TRBV19 and TRBJ1-1): DGGITQSPKYLFRKEGQNVTLSCEQNLNHDAMYWYRQDPGQGLRLIYYSQIVNDFQKGDIAEGYSVSREKKESFPLTVTSAQKNPTAFYLCASISGTGNTEAFFGQGTRLTVV.

The V and J genes are TRBV25-1 and TRBJ2-7; 8 bases map to TRBD2. Germline assignment: CDR1 MGHDK and CDR2 SYGVNS. The CDR3 extends over 13 amino acids. V lost 7 bases to trimming and J lost 4 bases; unmatched junction nucleotides: 6. The CDR3 loop is CASISGGGYEQYF. Here the CDR3 DNA reads TGTGCCAGCATCTCCGGCGGGGGGTACGAGCAGTACTTC.

The J gene is TRBJ1-1, the V gene TRBV3-1, with 8 bases fitting TRBD1. The CDR3 sequence is 13 residues long. The V and J ends lost 4 bases and 4 bases, in that order; junction bases with no gene match: 2. Germline values: CDR1 LGHDT, CDR2 YNNKEL (reference sequence). This CDR3 is CASSLQGGTEAFF. The CDR3 DNA reads as TGTGCCAGCAGCCTACAGGGGGGCACTGAAGCTTTCTTT. Full variable domain (outside the CDR3, taken from reference TRBV3-1 and TRBJ1-1): DTAVSQTPKYLVTQMGNDKSIKCEQNLGHDTMYWYKQDSKKFLKIMFSYNNKELIINETVPNRFSPKSPDKAHLNLHINSLELGDSAVYFCASSLQGGTEAFFGQGTRLTVV.

This chain links TRBV7-9 with TRBJ2-1, with TRBD1 as a possible D gene (8 bases). The V gene lost 5 bases and the J gene lost 2 bases, with 13 bases spanning the gap. This CDR3 is built from 15 residues. Germline V CDR1 and CDR2: SEHNR, FQNEAQ (reference sequence). The DNA for the CDR3 is TGTGCCAGCAGCCGAACAGGGGGGGCCTACAATGAGCAGTTCTTC. Its translation: CASSRTGGAYNEQFF.

This clonotype was counted at least ten times. The V gene is TRBV7-2, the J gene TRBJ2-7, with TRBD1 matching 9 bases. This CDR3 is 14 amino acids long. Germline V gene lookup returns CDR1 SGHTA and CDR2 FQGNSA. V lost 5 bases and J lost 4; bases outside the gene matches: 6. The CDR3 here is CASSQPGQGYEQYF. DNA of the CDR3: TGTGCCAGCAGCCAACCGGGACAGGGATACGAGCAGTACTTC.

Ten or more counts support this clonotype. The V gene is TRBV20-1, the J gene TRBJ1-5, with D perhaps TRBD1 (6 bases). Trimming cost V 6 bases and J 4 bases, with 10 bases left between them. This CDR3 is 12 amino acids long. Germline loops: CDR1 DFQATT, CDR2 SNEGSKA (reference sequence). The CDR3 is CSAKTGNQPQHF. The CDR3 DNA reads as TGCAGTGCCAAGACAGGAAATCAGCCCCAGCATTTT.